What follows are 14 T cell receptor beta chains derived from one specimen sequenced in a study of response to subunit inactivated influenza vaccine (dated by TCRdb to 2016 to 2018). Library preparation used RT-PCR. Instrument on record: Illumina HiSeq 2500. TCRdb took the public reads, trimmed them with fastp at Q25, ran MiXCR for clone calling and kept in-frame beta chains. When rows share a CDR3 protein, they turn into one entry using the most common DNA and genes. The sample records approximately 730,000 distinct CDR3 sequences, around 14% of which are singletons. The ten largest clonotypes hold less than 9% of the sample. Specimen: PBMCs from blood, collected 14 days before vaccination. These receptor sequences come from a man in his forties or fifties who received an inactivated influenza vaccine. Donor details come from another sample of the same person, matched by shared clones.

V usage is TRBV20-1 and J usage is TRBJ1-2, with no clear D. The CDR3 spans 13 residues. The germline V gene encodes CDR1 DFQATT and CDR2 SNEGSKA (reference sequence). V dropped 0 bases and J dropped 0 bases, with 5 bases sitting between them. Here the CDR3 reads CSARDRSNYGYTF. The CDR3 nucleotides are TGCAGTGCTAGAGATAGGTCTAACTATGGCTACACCTTC.

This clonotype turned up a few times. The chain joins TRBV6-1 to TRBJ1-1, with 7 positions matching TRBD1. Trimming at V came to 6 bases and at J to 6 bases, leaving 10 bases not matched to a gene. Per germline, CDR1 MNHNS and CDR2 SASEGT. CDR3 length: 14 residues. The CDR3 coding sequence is TGTGCCAGCAGCAGAACCGGGACAGCGGCTGAAGCTTTCTTT. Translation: CASSRTGTAAEAFF.

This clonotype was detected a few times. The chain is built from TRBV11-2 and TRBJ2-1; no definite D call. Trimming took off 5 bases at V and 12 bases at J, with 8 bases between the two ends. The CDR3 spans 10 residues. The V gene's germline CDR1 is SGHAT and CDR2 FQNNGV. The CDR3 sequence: CASSGRAQFF. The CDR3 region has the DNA TGTGCCAGCAGCGGACGGGCGCAGTTCTTC.

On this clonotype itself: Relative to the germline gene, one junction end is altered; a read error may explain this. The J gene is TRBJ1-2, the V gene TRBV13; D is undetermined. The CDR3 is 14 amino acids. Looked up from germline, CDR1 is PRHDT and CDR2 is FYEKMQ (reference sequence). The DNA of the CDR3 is TGTGCTAGCAGCATAGTGACTGGGCTTGAGGGCTACACCTTC. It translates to CASSIVTGLEGYTF.

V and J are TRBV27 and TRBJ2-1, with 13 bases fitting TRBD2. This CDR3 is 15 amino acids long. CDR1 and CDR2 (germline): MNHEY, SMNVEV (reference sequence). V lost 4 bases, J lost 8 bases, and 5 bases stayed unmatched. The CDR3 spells CASSWTSGRFHEQFF. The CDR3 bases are TGTGCCAGCAGTTGGACTAGCGGGAGATTCCATGAGCAGTTCTTC.

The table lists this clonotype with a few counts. As DNA, the CDR3 is TGTGCCAGCAGTGAAGTGGGGGTAGGGATTCGAAATCAGCCCCAGCATTTT. It specifies CASSEVGVGIRNQPQHF. The chain is built from TRBV6-1 and TRBJ1-5, with D possibly being TRBD1 (5 bases). Trimming stripped 1 base from V and 4 bases from J, with 17 bases between. The germline CDR1 and CDR2 sequences are MNHNS and SASEGT. The CDR3 spans 17 residues.

The CDR3 spells CASSFGGARNTIYF. The CDR3 DNA reads as TGTGCCAGCAGCTTCGGGGGCGCTAGAAACACCATATATTTT. The V gene is TRBV7-9, the J gene TRBJ1-3; TRBD1 is a possible D gene (6 bases). CDR1 is SEHNR, CDR2 FQNEAQ, per germline (reference sequence). The germline V and J ends were trimmed by 3 bases and 5 bases, with 11 bases remaining between them. The length of the CDR3 is 14 residues.

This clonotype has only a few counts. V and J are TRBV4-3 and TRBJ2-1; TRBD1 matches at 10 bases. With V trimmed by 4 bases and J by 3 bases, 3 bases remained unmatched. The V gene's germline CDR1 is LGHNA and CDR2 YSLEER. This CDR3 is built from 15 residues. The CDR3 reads CASSPTGGYYNEQFF. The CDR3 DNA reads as TGCGCCAGCAGCCCGACAGGGGGCTACTACAATGAGCAGTTCTTC.

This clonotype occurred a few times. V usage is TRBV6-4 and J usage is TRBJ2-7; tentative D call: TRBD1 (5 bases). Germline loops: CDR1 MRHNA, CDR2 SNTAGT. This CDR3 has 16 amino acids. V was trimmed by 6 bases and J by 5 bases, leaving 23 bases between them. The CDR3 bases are TGTGCCAGCAGAGTGACGATCTCGGCTACCAGGGACGAGCAGTACTTC. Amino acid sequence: CASRVTISATRDEQYF.

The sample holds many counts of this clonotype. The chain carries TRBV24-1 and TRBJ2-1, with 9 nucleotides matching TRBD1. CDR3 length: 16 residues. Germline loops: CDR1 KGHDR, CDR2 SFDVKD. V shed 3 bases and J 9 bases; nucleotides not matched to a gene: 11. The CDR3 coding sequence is TGTGCCACCAGTGATGTCGGACAGGGGTACAAAGCTGAGCAGTTCTTC. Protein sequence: CATSDVGQGYKAEQFF.

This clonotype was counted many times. CDR3 nucleotides: TGCGCCAGCAGCCAAGCCCCGGGACAGGGGATAGGTGAAGCTTTCTTT. The encoded protein is CASSQAPGQGIGEAFF. This chain connects TRBV4-1 to TRBJ1-1; TRBD1 agrees at 10 bases. The CDR3 extends over 16 amino acids. The germline V gene has CDR1 MGHRA and CDR2 YSYEKL. J was trimmed by 7 bases and V by 1 base; bases with no gene match: 9.

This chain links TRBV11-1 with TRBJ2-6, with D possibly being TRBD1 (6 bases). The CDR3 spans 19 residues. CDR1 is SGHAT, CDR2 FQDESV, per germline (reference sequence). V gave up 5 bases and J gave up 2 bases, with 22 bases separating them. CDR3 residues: CASSPRWGRLLPGANVLTF. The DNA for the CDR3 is TGTGCCAGCAGCCCTAGGTGGGGGCGGCTCCTCCCTGGGGCCAACGTCCTGACTTTC.

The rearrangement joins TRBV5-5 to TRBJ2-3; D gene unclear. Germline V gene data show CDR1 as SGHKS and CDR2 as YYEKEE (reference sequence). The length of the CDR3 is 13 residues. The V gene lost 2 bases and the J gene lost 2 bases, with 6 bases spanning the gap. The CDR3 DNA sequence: TGTGCCAGCAGCTTTGGTGTCACAGATACGCAGTATTTT. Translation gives CASSFGVTDTQYF.

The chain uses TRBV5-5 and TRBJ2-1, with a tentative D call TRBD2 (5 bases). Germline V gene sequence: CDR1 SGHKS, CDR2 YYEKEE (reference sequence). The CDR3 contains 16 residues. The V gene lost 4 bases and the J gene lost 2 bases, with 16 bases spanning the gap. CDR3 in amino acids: CASSQEAELAYNEQFF. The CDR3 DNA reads TGTGCCAGCAGCCAAGAAGCGGAACTAGCCTACAATGAGCAGTTCTTC.